The 10 T cell receptor beta chains reported below all come from one sample, sequenced in a study of radiotherapy plus CTLA-4 blockade in lung cancer (dated by TCRdb to the late 2010s). Library preparation used the immunoSEQ multiplex PCR assay. Not all clones reach the TCRdb copy of this immuneACCESS table, which keeps in-frame sequences only. Checked studies attribute under half of the gap to unresolved V genes and leave the rest unexplained. For this sample the table gives some 80,000 clones, of which 84% were detected only once. Approximately 0.73% of the sample is in the top ten clones. The sample here was peripheral blood, taken from a patient treated with radiotherapy plus ipilimumab. Receptors originate from a human donor with non-small cell lung cancer who had stable disease on radiotherapy plus ipilimumab.

The CDR3 region has the DNA TGCGCCAGCAGTGGTCCCGGGGGGGAGCAGTTCTTC. Translation: CASSGPGGEQFF. The chain combines TRBV10-1 with TRBJ2-1, with 7 nucleotides matching TRBD2. The trim removed 4 bases at V and 10 bases at J, leaving 4 bases unmatched. Germline V gene lookup returns CDR1 WNHNN and CDR2 SYGVQD (reference sequence). The CDR3 has 12 amino acids.

This chain connects TRBV28 to TRBJ1-6; D is perhaps TRBD1 (5 bases). The V gene's germline CDR1 is MDHEN and CDR2 SYDVKM. This CDR3 comprises 16 residues. The ends were cut back, 3 bases at V and 13 bases at J, with 22 bases in the middle. CDR3 nucleotides: TGTGCCAGCAGTTTCGACGGGCGCAATCAGGGTTCGCCCCTCCACTTT. Translated, it gives CASSFDGRNQGSPLHF.

The rearrangement joins TRBV4-1 to TRBJ1-2; 8 positions agree with TRBD1. Germline trimming cut 0 bases from V and 3 bases from J; bases unmatched to any gene: 6. The length of the CDR3 is 16 residues. The germline CDR1 and CDR2 sequences are MGHRA and YSYEKL. CDR3 amino acids: CASSQDQAGGYYGYTF. DNA for the CDR3: TGCGCCAGCAGCCAAGATCAGGCAGGGGGCTACTATGGCTACACCTTC.

The genes are TRBV11-2 and TRBJ2-5; 8 bases align to TRBD1. The J segment lost 4 bases and the V segment lost 4 bases, leaving 2 bases of the junction unmatched. In germline, CDR1 is SGHAT, CDR2 FQNNGV. The CDR3 is 13 residues long. The DNA of the CDR3 is TGTGCCAGCAGCTCCGACAGGGGAGAGACCCAGTACTTC. This gives the protein CASSSDRGETQYF.

This clone was picked up a small number of times. J is TRBJ2-2 and V is TRBV18; 9 positions agree with TRBD1. In germline, CDR1 is KGHSH, CDR2 LQKENI. This CDR3 has 15 amino acids. The V and J ends lost 5 bases and 5 bases, in that order; junction bases with no gene match: 6. The CDR3 reads CASSSHRGLTGELFF. CDR3 nucleotide sequence: TGTGCCAGCTCATCCCACAGGGGGCTAACCGGGGAGCTGTTTTTT.

The rearrangement uses TRBV29-1 and TRBJ2-3, with D maybe TRBD2 (5 bases). From germline, CDR1 is SQVTM and CDR2 ANQGSEA. Trimming cost V 5 bases and J 10 bases, with 10 bases left between them. The CDR3 extends over 10 amino acids. The CDR3 reads CSVWEWAQYF. CDR3 coding DNA: TGCAGCGTTTGGGAGTGGGCGCAGTATTTT.

The chain joins TRBV29-1 to TRBJ2-2, with D possibly TRBD2 on 6 matching bases. V dropped 6 bases and J dropped 6 bases, with 20 bases sitting between them. CDR3 length: 15 amino acids. The germline V gene encodes CDR1 SQVTM and CDR2 ANQGSEA. The CDR3 sequence is CSVRPPSGVAGELFF. CDR3 coding DNA: TGCAGCGTCCGGCCCCCTTCGGGAGTGGCCGGGGAGCTGTTTTTT.

This chain joins TRBV6-4 and TRBJ2-1; D is tentatively TRBD1 or TRBD2 (5 bases each). Trimming took 0 bases from V and 6 from J, leaving 15 bases between them. Germline CDR1 MRHNA, CDR2 SNTAGT. The CDR3 length is 16 residues. CDR3 nucleotide sequence: TGTGCCAGCAGTGACTCAGGGCTAGCAAGGGGCAATGAGCAGTTCTTC. It encodes CASSDSGLARGNEQFF.

The chain joins TRBV28 to TRBJ1-2, with D unclear. The CDR3 is 13 residues long. Germline-derived CDR1 and CDR2 are MDHEN and SYDVKM. The DNA for the CDR3 is TGTGCGTCCATGAACCCCGTCTTCTATGGCTACACCTTC. This translates into CASMNPVFYGYTF.

Comment on this clone: Other DNA sequences within the sample encode an identical CDR3. The J gene is TRBJ2-7, the V gene TRBV27, with 12 nucleotides matching TRBD2. From germline, CDR1 is MNHEY and CDR2 SMNVEV (reference sequence). The V segment lost 4 bases and the J segment 1 base; nucleotides outside the gene matches: 5. The CDR3 length is 16 residues. CDR3 sequence: CASSSPGLAGSYEQYF. The CDR3 DNA follows: TGTGCCAGCAGTTCCCCGGGACTAGCGGGTTCCTACGAGCAGTACTTC.